The present TCR beta chain was sequenced within a study of tumor-infiltrating lymphocytes in localized non-small cell lung cancer. Study details: The cohort mixed smokers and never-smokers, several histologies, and some post-neoadjuvant-chemotherapy samples. Findings and limits, study-wide: Each assay used a separate piece of the same tissue. No T-cell fraction difference was seen between IM1 and IM2 tumors. TCR sequencing covered a subset of patients with enough tissue.

A note on this clone: Its specificity is unknown.

Clones were read by immunoSEQ multiplex PCR, and TCRdb kept only the in-frame ones, dropping some. This sample has nearly 9,500 clones, with around 80% found just once. The clonotype was recovered from a human donor with non-small cell lung cancer. The source material was uninvolved lung tissue not adjacent to the tumor.

This chain's CDR3 is CASSLGPSRQGAAFF. CDR3 nucleotides: TGTGCCAGCAGCTTAGGCCCTTCAAGACAGGGGGCAGCTTTCTTT. This chain joins TRBV11-1 and TRBJ1-1; the match to TRBD1 covers 10 bases. The ends lost 1 base at V and 10 bases at J; junction bases unmatched: 9. Germline CDR1 SGHAT, CDR2 FQDESV (reference sequence). CDR3 length equals 15 residues.